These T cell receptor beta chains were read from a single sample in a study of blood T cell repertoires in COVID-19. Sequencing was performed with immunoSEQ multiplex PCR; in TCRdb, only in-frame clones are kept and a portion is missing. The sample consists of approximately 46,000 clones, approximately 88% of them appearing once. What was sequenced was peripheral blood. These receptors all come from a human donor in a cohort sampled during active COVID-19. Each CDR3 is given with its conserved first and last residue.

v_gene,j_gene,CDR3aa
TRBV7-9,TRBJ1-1,CASSLLGDSRKHQAFF
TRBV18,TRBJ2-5,CASSPPSTGGETQYF
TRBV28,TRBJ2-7,CASSSHGEGSYEQYF
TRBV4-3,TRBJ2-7,CASSQAAGGFYEQYF
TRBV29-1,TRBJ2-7,CSVVHPPVEQYF
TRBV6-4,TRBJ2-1,CASSDSRVTVHEQFF
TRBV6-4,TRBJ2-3,CASSRTGTDTQYF
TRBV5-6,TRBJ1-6,CASRTQGNRNSPLHF
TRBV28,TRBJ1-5,CASSSHGNQPQHF
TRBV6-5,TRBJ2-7,CASVGAGLYEQYF
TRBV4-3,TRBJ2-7,CASSQEPSGGTSDSYEQYF
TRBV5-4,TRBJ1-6,CASSSGQGVSPLHF
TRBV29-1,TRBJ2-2,CSVEVPDPKEGSRWELFF
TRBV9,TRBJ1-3,CASEPGSGNTIYF
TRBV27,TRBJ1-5,CASSFAGGGNQPQHF
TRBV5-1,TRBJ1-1,CASSLRDTGTEAFF
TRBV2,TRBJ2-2,CASAGLANTGELFF
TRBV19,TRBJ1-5,CASRADRSRVGNQPQHF
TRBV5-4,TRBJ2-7,CASSLPTDRSYEQYF
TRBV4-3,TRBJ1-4,CASSQEWRQPNEKLFF
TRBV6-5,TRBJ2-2,CASGTGLAGIGELFF
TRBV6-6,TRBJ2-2,CASSYPGTAGELFF
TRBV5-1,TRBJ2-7,CASSLRGGESFYEQYF
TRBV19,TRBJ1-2,CASKDPLGTGDGYTF
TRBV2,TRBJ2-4,CASRIVRGQEQNIQYF
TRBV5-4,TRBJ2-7,CASSLNRVEQYF
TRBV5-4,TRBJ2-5,CASSDRPQETQYF
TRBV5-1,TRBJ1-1,CASSLVGRGNTEAFF
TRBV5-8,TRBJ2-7,CASSLKGIYEQYF
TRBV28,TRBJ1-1,CASSLRGGTEAFF
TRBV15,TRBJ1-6,CATSRDQSPGNSPLHF
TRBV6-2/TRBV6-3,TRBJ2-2,CASSHSGGDTGELFF
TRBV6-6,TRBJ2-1,CASSYGNSGTYNEQFF
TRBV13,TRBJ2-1,CASSLESGFVSNEQFF
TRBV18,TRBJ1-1,CASSPPTGGITEAFF
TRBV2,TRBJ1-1,CASSEEGREGMNTEAFF
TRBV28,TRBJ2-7,CASSERLREAYEQYF
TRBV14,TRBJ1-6,CASSQATWYSPLHF
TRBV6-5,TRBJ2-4,CASRTSGQVSNIQYF
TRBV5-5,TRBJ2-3,CASSKPRQGPSTDTQYF
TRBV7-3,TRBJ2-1,CASSLDPGKWQFF
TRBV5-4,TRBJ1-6,CASSSETGNSPLHF